Below are 13 T cell receptor beta chains sequenced from a single sample in a study of T cell responses to AZD1222 COVID-19 vaccine (dated by TCRdb to the early 2020s). Libraries were constructed by the immunoSEQ multiplex PCR assay. Imported from immuneACCESS, the table was reduced by TCRdb to in-frame sequences with V and J called. These copies leave out some clones; in studies compared against another copy, an unresolved V gene accounts for under half, and the cause of the remainder is not known. This sample has 170,000 or so clones in its table, and roughly 87% of those were observed once. Of the sample, roughly 2.5% falls within the top ten clones. In light of the paper, this sample's time point label describes: baseline before first vaccination. Sequenced here: peripheral blood, sampled on day 0 of AZD1222 vaccination. The receptors were sampled from an adult in good health.

The rearrangement links TRBV19 to TRBJ1-3; D perhaps matches TRBD1 (5 bases). Deletions cut 3 bases from V and 0 bases from J, with 9 bases between. The CDR3 loop spans 15 amino acids. Germline V gene data show CDR1 as LNHDA and CDR2 as SQIVND (reference sequence). Written as DNA, the CDR3 is TGTGCCAGTAGTATCCGGGACTACTCTGGAAACACCATATATTTT. It encodes CASSIRDYSGNTIYF.

The chain combines TRBV11-2 with TRBJ2-7; TRBD2 matches at 12 bases. With 3 bases clipped from V and 2 bases from J, the junction kept 2 bases outside the gene matches. Germline values: CDR1 SGHAT, CDR2 FQNNGV. The CDR3 sequence is 15 residues long. CDR3 in amino acids: CASSLGLAGPYEQYF. CDR3 bases: TGTGCCAGCAGCTTGGGACTAGCGGGCCCCTACGAGCAGTACTTC.

The J gene is TRBJ2-7, the V gene TRBV7-2, with 10 bases matching TRBD1. Trimming removed 5 bases from V and 7 bases from J; junction bases left unmatched: 8. CDR1 and CDR2 from the germline V gene are SGHTA and FQGNSA. The CDR3 loop spans 14 amino acids. The CDR3 loop is CASSVRQGAGEQYF. The CDR3 region has the DNA TGTGCCAGCAGCGTACGACAGGGGGCGGGGGAGCAGTACTTC.

This chain connects TRBV30 to TRBJ2-1; TRBD2 is a possible D gene (5 bases). The CDR3 has 14 residues. Trimming took 8 bases from V and 2 from J, leaving 16 bases between them. Germline assignment: CDR1 GTSNPN and CDR2 SVGIG (reference sequence). CDR3 DNA: TGTGCCACCTCGTCGGGGTACACCTACAATGAGCAGTTCTTC. Protein product: CATSSGYTYNEQFF.

V is TRBV19 and J is TRBJ2-7, with D possibly TRBD1 on 6 matching bases. The CDR3 consists of 13 residues. Germline-derived CDR1 and CDR2 are LNHDA and SQIVND (reference sequence). With 7 bases removed from V and 6 bases from J, the gap between germline ends came to 16 bases. The CDR3 protein is CASNKGEGVEQYF. CDR3 bases: TGTGCCAGTAACAAGGGGGAAGGGGTCGAGCAGTACTTC. The whole variable domain, remainder taken from reference TRBV19 and TRBJ2-7, is DGGITQSPKYLFRKEGQNVTLSCEQNLNHDAMYWYRQDPGQGLRLIYYSQIVNDFQKGDIAEGYSVSREKKESFPLTVTSAQKNPTAFYLCASNKGEGVEQYFGPGTRLTVT.

This rearrangement joins TRBV4-2 to TRBJ2-7; D uncertain. V was shortened by 1 base and J by 3 bases, with 4 bases between the two germline ends. The CDR3 runs to 12 residues. Germline V gene sequence: CDR1 LGHNA, CDR2 YNFKEQ. The DNA for the CDR3 is TGTGCCAGCAGCCAAGGGGGCTACGAGCAGTACTTC. This gives the protein CASSQGGYEQYF.

The V gene is TRBV6-1, the J gene TRBJ2-7; D is uncertain. The germline V gene has CDR1 MNHNS and CDR2 SASEGT. The germline V and J ends were trimmed by 1 base and 8 bases, with 6 bases remaining between them. CDR3 length equals 11 residues. CDR3 residues: CASSEVPKQYF. The CDR3 DNA sequence: TGTGCCAGCAGTGAAGTACCCAAGCAGTACTTC.

The chain uses TRBV29-1 and TRBJ1-4; possibly TRBD1 for D (5 bases). CDR3 length: 13 residues. Deletions cut 1 base from V and 7 bases from J, with 10 bases between. CDR1 and CDR2 (germline): SQVTM, ANQGSEA. This chain's CDR3 is CSVEGQGGEKLFF. The CDR3 region has the DNA TGCAGCGTTGAAGGTCAGGGTGGTGAAAAACTGTTTTTT.

The V gene is TRBV7-9, the J gene TRBJ2-7; tentatively, D is TRBD2 (5 bases). Per germline, CDR1 SEHNR and CDR2 FQNEAQ (reference sequence). The V end was cut by 5 bases, the J end by 6 bases, with 8 bases between. The CDR3 runs to 11 residues. The CDR3 bases are TGTGCCAGCAGCATTGGAGGCGAGCAGTACTTC. Protein: CASSIGGEQYF. The whole variable domain, filled in from reference TRBV7-9 and TRBJ2-7, reads DTGVSQNPRHKITKRGQNVTFRCDPISEHNRLYWYRQTLGQGPEFLTYFQNEAQLEKSRLLSDRFSAERPKGSFSTLEIQRTEQGDSAMYLCASSIGGEQYFGPGTRLTVT.

The genes are TRBV7-3 and TRBJ2-1; D is perhaps TRBD2 (6 bases). The CDR3 is 14 amino acids. CDR1 and CDR2 (germline): SGHTA, FQGTGA. Trimming removed 2 bases from V and 7 bases from J, with 12 bases in between. This chain's CDR3 is CASSLQAGINEQFF. CDR3 coding DNA: TGTGCCAGCAGCTTACAAGCGGGTATAAATGAGCAGTTCTTC.

The rearrangement uses TRBV5-4 and TRBJ2-7; 9 bases map to TRBD1. Germline-derived CDR1 and CDR2 are SGHNT and YYREEE (reference sequence). After removal of 4 bases from V and 2 bases from J, the junction contained 4 bases not matched to a gene. This CDR3 is built from 14 residues. The CDR3 is CASSTGGAPYEQYF. The CDR3 coding sequence is TGTGCCAGCAGCACAGGGGGCGCCCCCTACGAGCAGTACTTC.

V and J are TRBV24-1 and TRBJ2-1; 8 nucleotides agree with TRBD1. The CDR3 length is 15 residues. The V gene end was trimmed by 4 bases and the J gene end by 5 bases; junction bases not matched to a gene: 6. Per the germline V gene, CDR1 is KGHDR and CDR2 is SFDVKD. In nucleotides, the CDR3 is TGTGCCACCAGTGAAGGGGGGACAGGTAACAATGAGCAGTTCTTC. Translated, it gives CATSEGGTGNNEQFF.

Written as DNA, the CDR3 is TGTGCCAGCAGCGCCTACCGGGACTCTTACAATGAGCAGTTCTTC. Translated, it gives CASSAYRDSYNEQFF. The J gene is TRBJ2-1, the V gene TRBV9; a weak D match, TRBD2 (6 bases). The V and J ends lost 3 bases and 4 bases respectively, with 14 bases between them. Germline CDR1 is SGDLS and CDR2 is YYNGEE. The CDR3 is made up of 15 amino acids.